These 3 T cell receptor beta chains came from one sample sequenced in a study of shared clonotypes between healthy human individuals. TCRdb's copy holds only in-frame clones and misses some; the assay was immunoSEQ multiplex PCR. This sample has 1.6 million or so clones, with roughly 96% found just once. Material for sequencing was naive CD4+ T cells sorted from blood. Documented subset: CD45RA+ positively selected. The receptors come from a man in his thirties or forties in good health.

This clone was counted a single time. CDR3 in DNA: TGTGCCATCAGTAACCGGGACAGGGGAGCGGAGACCCAGTACTTC. Amino acids: CAISNRDRGAETQYF. The chain has TRBV10-3 and TRBJ2-5; 10 positions agree with TRBD1. V lost 5 bases and J lost 5; bases outside the gene matches: 8. Germline V gene data show CDR1 as ENHRY and CDR2 as SYGVKD. CDR3 length: 15 residues.

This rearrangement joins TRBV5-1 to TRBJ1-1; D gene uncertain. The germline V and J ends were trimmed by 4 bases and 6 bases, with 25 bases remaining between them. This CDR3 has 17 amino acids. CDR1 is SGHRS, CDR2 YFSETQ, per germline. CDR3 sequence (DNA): TGCGCCAGCAGCCTCCGAGGAGTGGGCGCCCAGCCGTCTGAAGCTTTCTTT. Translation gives CASSLRGVGAQPSEAFF.

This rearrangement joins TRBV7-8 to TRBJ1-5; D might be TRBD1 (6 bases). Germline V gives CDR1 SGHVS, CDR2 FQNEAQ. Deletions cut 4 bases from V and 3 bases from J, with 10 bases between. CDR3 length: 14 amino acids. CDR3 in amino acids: CASSSGQPNQPQHF. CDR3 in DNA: TGTGCCAGCAGCTCCGGACAGCCCAATCAGCCCCAGCATTTT.